The 30 T cell receptor beta chains in this list originate from one sample, sequenced in a study of T cells in Graves' hyperthyroidism and ophthalmopathy. RNA transcripts were the template for amplifying TCR beta CDR3 regions. An initial round of RT-PCR targeting the TCR CDR3 relied on the HTBI primer set. MiXCR, applied by TCRdb to the multiplex PCR reads, yields one record per CDR3 protein. The sample lists roughly 380,000 distinct CDR3 sequences; roughly 13% were seen once. Material: blood. The receptors derive from a young woman with Graves' hyperthyroidism.

This clonotype was found many times. Mismatch with germline at one junction end may stem from a read error. This chain joins TRBV15 and TRBJ1-1; D is uncertain. Germline V gene sequence: CDR1 LNHNV, CDR2 YYDKDF (reference sequence). The CDR3 extends over 11 amino acids. CDR3 amino acids: CATSRDTEAFF. Written as DNA, the CDR3 is TGTGCCACCAGCAGAGACACAGAAGCTTTCTTT.

In its sample, this clonotype was seen a few times. V usage is TRBV10-3 and J usage is TRBJ2-2; perhaps D is TRBD1 or TRBD2 (5 bases each). Germline V CDR1 and CDR2: ENHRY, SYGVKD. The ends were cut back, 3 bases at V and 0 bases at J, with 8 bases in the middle. This CDR3 comprises 15 residues. CDR3 residues: CAISERGPNTGELFF. The CDR3, as DNA: TGTGCCATCAGTGAACGGGGACCGAACACCGGGGAGCTGTTTTTT.

In this sample, this clonotype turned up many times. The chain carries TRBV6-1 and TRBJ2-1; 9 bases are shared with TRBD1. Germline V gene data show CDR1 as MNHNS and CDR2 as SASEGT. The CDR3 extends over 17 amino acids. V was clipped by 5 bases and J by 8 bases; unmatched bases: 16. The CDR3 here is CASSWGTGRSSVDEQFF. DNA of the CDR3: TGTGCCAGCAGTTGGGGGACAGGGAGATCATCGGTCGATGAGCAGTTCTTC.

This clonotype appeared many times. The chain uses TRBV10-2 and TRBJ1-1; maybe TRBD1 (5 bases). Deletions cut 2 bases from V and 5 bases from J, with 12 bases between. The CDR3 sequence is 14 residues long. In germline, CDR1 is WSHSY, CDR2 SAAADI. In DNA, the CDR3 is TGCGCCAGCAGTGAGCACCAGGGAAATACTGAAGCTTTCTTT. Encoded protein: CASSEHQGNTEAFF.

The CDR3 protein is CSAKPGLAGGQETQYF. In DNA, the CDR3 is TGCAGTGCCAAACCCGGACTAGCGGGAGGGCAAGAGACCCAGTACTTC. The chain is built from TRBV20-1 and TRBJ2-5; 15 bases line up with TRBD2. This CDR3 is built from 16 residues. The V and J ends lost 6 bases and 2 bases, in that order; junction bases with no gene match: 7. CDR1 is DFQATT and CDR2 is SNEGSKA in the germline V gene (reference sequence).

This clonotype showed up many times. The gene calls are TRBV18 and TRBJ2-7; no clear D. Germline lookup yields CDR1 KGHSH and CDR2 LQKENI. CDR3 length equals 13 residues. Trimming shortened V by 1 base and J by 1 base, and 5 bases separated the two germline ends. The CDR3 loop is CASSPRPSYEQYF. For the CDR3, the DNA is TGTGCCAGCTCACCACGGCCTTCCTACGAGCAGTACTTC.

At least ten counts were recorded for this clonotype. The V call is TRBV5-8, the J call TRBJ2-5; the match to TRBD2 covers 10 bases. The CDR3 extends over 15 amino acids. Germline V gives CDR1 SGHTS, CDR2 YDEGEE. J gave up 2 bases and V 7 bases, and 8 bases lay outside the gene matches. CDR3 protein: CASSPLAGLQETQYF. CDR3 coding DNA: TGTGCCAGCTCTCCACTAGCGGGACTACAAGAGACCCAGTACTTC.

The sample holds a few counts of this clonotype. A read error may explain this, as a much larger clone is one base away. The CDR3 does not close with the conserved phenylalanine or tryptophan, likely indicating a read error. The genes are TRBV6-1 and TRBJ2-2, with TRBD1 identical over 8 bases. V shed 8 bases and J 1 base; nucleotides not matched to a gene: 9. The CDR3 runs 16 residues. Germline CDR1 is MNHNS and CDR2 is SASEGT. The CDR3 is CASQGAMGVNTGELFL. DNA for the CDR3: TGTGCCAGCCAGGGGGCGATGGGTGTGAACACCGGGGAGCTGTTTCTT.

This clonotype was seen only a few times. The rearrangement links TRBV30 to TRBJ1-4; no reliable D call. Trimming took off 3 bases at V and 12 bases at J, with 14 bases between the two ends. Germline loops: CDR1 GTSNPN, CDR2 SVGIG (reference sequence). This CDR3 is 12 amino acids long. CDR3 DNA: TGTGCCTGGAGCGATTCCGTAGGACAACTGTTTTTT. The encoded protein is CAWSDSVGQLFF.

This chain joins TRBV5-1 and TRBJ2-1; unclear D gene. Trimming shortened V by 4 bases and J by 5 bases, and 16 bases separated the two germline ends. Germline-derived CDR1 and CDR2 are SGHRS and YFSETQ. The CDR3 is 15 amino acids. The CDR3 DNA reads as TGCGCCAGCAGCGTCAGACCGTCTTTGGACAATGAGCAGTTCTTC. Translated, it gives CASSVRPSLDNEQFF.

A few counts support this clonotype. J is TRBJ2-3 and V is TRBV27; D is ambiguous. Germline assignment: CDR1 MNHEY and CDR2 SMNVEV (reference sequence). The CDR3 runs 14 residues. V lost 5 bases and J 2 bases, leaving 11 bases between the germline ends. This CDR3 reads CASSAPTLTDTQYF. For the CDR3, the DNA is TGTGCCAGCAGTGCCCCCACTCTCACAGATACGCAGTATTTT.

V and J are TRBV9 and TRBJ1-6; 8 positions match TRBD1. This CDR3 spans 14 amino acids. V dropped 2 bases and J dropped 12; count of bases not matched to a gene: 7. The germline CDR1 and CDR2 sequences are SGDLS and YYNGEE. The CDR3: CASSVGTGLVPLHF. The CDR3, as DNA: TGTGCCAGCAGCGTCGGGACAGGATTGGTACCCCTCCACTTT.

In its sample, this clonotype was seen a few times. A much larger clone sits a single nucleotide away, making a read error possible. The chain employs TRBV20-1 and TRBJ2-3, with D tentatively TRBD2 (5 bases). The CDR3 is made up of 13 amino acids. V dropped 3 bases and J dropped 2 bases, with 9 bases sitting between them. The germline gives CDR1 DFQATT, CDR2 SNEGSKA (reference sequence). The CDR3 nucleotides are TGCAGTGCTAGCGGGATGTACACAGATACGCAGTATTTT. Encoded protein: CSASGMYTDTQYF.

This clonotype was detected many times. This chain joins TRBV30 and TRBJ2-6; D might be TRBD2 (6 bases). CDR3 length: 15 amino acids. V lost 2 bases to trimming and J lost 1 base, with 9 bases between them. The germline V gene has CDR1 GTSNPN and CDR2 SVGIG (reference sequence). The CDR3 is CAWSPGVSGANVLTF. CDR3 bases: TGTGCCTGGAGTCCGGGAGTGTCTGGGGCCAACGTCCTGACTTTC.

The sample holds many counts of this clonotype. The V gene is TRBV19, the J gene TRBJ1-1, with D possibly TRBD1 on 5 matching bases. CDR1 is LNHDA, CDR2 SQIVND, per germline (reference sequence). V dropped 3 bases and J dropped 8 bases, with 7 bases sitting between them. CDR3 length: 11 amino acids. The CDR3 sequence is CASSMGVEAFF. DNA of the CDR3: TGTGCCAGTAGTATGGGGGTAGAAGCTTTCTTT.

The gene calls are TRBV12-5 and TRBJ2-1; no definite D call. This CDR3 comprises 11 residues. Trimming took 3 bases from V and 3 from J, leaving 0 bases between them. From germline, CDR1 is LGHNT and CDR2 FRNRAP. The CDR3 DNA follows: TGTGCTAGTGGTTTCTACAATGAGCAGTTCTTC. Translation: CASGFYNEQFF.

This clonotype was counted at least ten times. The rearrangement links TRBV4-3 to TRBJ2-7, with D hard to call. Trimming cost V 1 base and J 0 bases, with 10 bases left between them. The CDR3 loop spans 15 amino acids. Germline V lookup: CDR1 LGHNA, CDR2 YSLEER. In DNA, the CDR3 is TGCGCCAGCAGCCAAGGCCGAATGGGCTCCTACGAGCAGTACTTC. Translating it yields CASSQGRMGSYEQYF.

This clonotype was counted ten times or more. The J gene is TRBJ2-5, the V gene TRBV28; a possible D gene is TRBD2 (6 bases). Deletions cut 1 base from V and 0 bases from J, with 9 bases between. The V gene's germline CDR1 is MDHEN and CDR2 SYDVKM. The CDR3 runs to 15 residues. The CDR3 here is CASSLFPGDQETQYF. The CDR3 DNA reads TGTGCCAGCAGTTTATTCCCGGGGGACCAAGAGACCCAGTACTTC.

This clonotype has at least ten counts. V and J are TRBV28 and TRBJ1-6, with 7 bases matching TRBD1. Looked up from germline, CDR1 is MDHEN and CDR2 is SYDVKM. Trimming took 6 bases from V and 9 from J; bases not matched to a gene: 8. This CDR3 region has 14 residues. The CDR3 coding sequence is TGTGCCAGCAGCTTCACAGGGGTGACTTCACCCCTCCACTTT. Amino acids: CASSFTGVTSPLHF.

This rearrangement joins TRBV27 to TRBJ2-1; D is perhaps TRBD2 (6 bases). This CDR3 spans 14 amino acids. The germline CDR1 and CDR2 sequences are MNHEY and SMNVEV (reference sequence). V was shortened by 2 bases and J by 8 bases, with 13 bases between the two germline ends. The DNA for the CDR3 is TGTGCCAGCAGTTTACTTCGCGGGGTAGATGAGCAGTTCTTC. Its translation: CASSLLRGVDEQFF.

This clonotype was observed many times. The rearrangement joins TRBV20-1 to TRBJ2-3; 8 bases line up with TRBD2. CDR1 is DFQATT and CDR2 is SNEGSKA in the germline V gene (reference sequence). V was clipped by 3 bases and J by 2 bases; unmatched bases: 4. CDR3 length: 14 residues. This CDR3 is CSARASGFTDTQYF. The DNA of the CDR3 is TGCAGTGCTAGGGCTAGCGGGTTCACAGATACGCAGTATTTT.

This clonotype was recorded many times. In DNA, the CDR3 is TGTGCCAGCAGGCCAGATCCGGGACTAGCGGGACCAGGGATCTCCTACAATGAGCAGTTCTTC. This gives the protein CASRPDPGLAGPGISYNEQFF. The rearrangement uses TRBV12-3 or TRBV12-4 and TRBJ2-1, with TRBD2 matching 13 bases. The CDR3 is 21 residues long. V shed 6 bases, J shed 0 bases, and the junction held 17 bases outside the gene matches.

This clonotype occurred many times. The genes are TRBV20-1 and TRBJ2-3; 7 bases agree with TRBD2. The junction had 8 bases not matched to a gene; V was cut back by 6 bases and J by 5 bases. This CDR3 region has 13 residues. Germline loops: CDR1 DFQATT, CDR2 SNEGSKA (reference sequence). DNA for the CDR3: TGCAGTGCCCTGGTGGGGGAGGGAGATACGCAGTATTTT. Encoded protein: CSALVGEGDTQYF.

This clonotype has ten or more counts. The chain couples TRBV6-1 to TRBJ2-7; 11 positions match TRBD1. Germline V CDR1 and CDR2: MNHNS, SASEGT. With V trimmed by 0 bases and J by 2 bases, 6 bases remained unmatched. This CDR3 spans 17 amino acids. Written as DNA, the CDR3 is TGTGCCAGCAGTGAAGCGCGGACAGGGGGCCGGACCTACGAGCAGTACTTC. Protein: CASSEARTGGRTYEQYF.

This clonotype was observed a handful of times. The chain is built from TRBV5-6 and TRBJ1-6, with D tentatively TRBD1 (6 bases). The CDR3 is made up of 15 amino acids. Per germline, CDR1 SGHDT and CDR2 YYEEEE. V lost 3 bases and J lost 8, with 15 bases in between. Written as DNA, the CDR3 is TGTGCCAGCAGCTCCGGCAGGGACATTGATTCACCCCTCCACTTT. Its translation is CASSSGRDIDSPLHF.

About this clonotype itself: At one boundary the junction diverges from the germline segment, which might be a read error. The rearrangement uses TRBV20-1 and TRBJ2-5, with 9 positions matching TRBD2. Germline CDR1 and CDR2: DFQATT and SNEGSKA (reference sequence). The CDR3 is 15 amino acids. Here the CDR3 DNA reads TGCAGTGCTAGAGGGAATAGCGGGAGAAGCGAGATCCAGTACTTC. Translated: CSARGNSGRSEIQYF.

The table lists this clonotype with many counts. The rearrangement joins TRBV18 to TRBJ1-1; no firm D call. Germline lookup yields CDR1 KGHSH and CDR2 LQKENI. CDR3 length: 13 residues. The germline V and J ends were trimmed by 6 bases and 3 bases, with 11 bases remaining between them. The CDR3 protein is CASSQGSDTEAFF. The CDR3 DNA is TGTGCCAGCTCGCAAGGCTCGGACACTGAAGCTTTCTTT.

This clonotype was seen repeatedly, ten times or more. The V gene is TRBV20-1, the J gene TRBJ2-3; possibly TRBD2 for D (6 bases). The V and J ends lost 3 bases and 4 bases respectively, with 11 bases between them. This CDR3 comprises 13 residues. Per the germline V gene, CDR1 is DFQATT and CDR2 is SNEGSKA (reference sequence). The CDR3 DNA is TGCAGTGCTAGTCGGGGAGGCCCAGATACGCAGTATTTT. Protein sequence: CSASRGGPDTQYF.

This clonotype was seen only a few times. This sequence joins TRBV20-1 and TRBJ2-5; D is undetermined. The V gene lost 3 bases and the J gene lost 4 bases, with 12 bases spanning the gap. Germline V lookup: CDR1 DFQATT, CDR2 SNEGSKA (reference sequence). The CDR3 sequence is 13 residues long. CDR3 nucleotide sequence: TGCAGTGCTAGTAGTAGACATCGAGAGACCCAGTACTTC. This sequence encodes CSASSRHRETQYF.

This clonotype was observed a few times. One end of the junction varies from germline; a read error may be responsible. This chain connects TRBV5-1 to TRBJ2-1; TRBD2 matches 8 bases. This CDR3 is built from 14 residues. CDR1 is SGHRS and CDR2 is YFSETQ in the germline V gene. The CDR3 protein is CASSFRTSRNEQFF. In nucleotides, the CDR3 is TGTGCCAGCAGCTTCCGGACTAGCCGCAATGAGCAGTTCTTC.